The 32 T cell receptor beta chains reported below all come from one sample, sequenced in a study of T cells expressing NK-cell markers. TCRdb reprocessed the 5' RACE reads and stores each CDR3 protein as one record, lacking DNA. The sample data list about 260,000 distinct CDR3 sequences. The sequenced sample was blood T cells: a sorted CD56 or NKG2C T cell subset, CD4+ or CD8+ T cells, or bulk PBMC T cells (not recorded which). The source is a man aged 18 to 29 in good health.

The chain combines TRBV6-5 with TRBJ2-7; TCRdb returns TRBD2, unconfirmable since there is no DNA. Looked up from germline, CDR1 is MNHEY and CDR2 is SVGAGI. The CDR3 totals 16 residues. CDR3 region: CASSPPAGTRRYEQYF.

The J gene is TRBJ2-3, the V gene TRBV7-3; there is no DNA to check the TCRdb D call of TRBD1. This CDR3 is built from 14 residues. CDR1 is SGHTA, CDR2 FQGTGA, per germline. The CDR3 loop reads CASSLNQGGDTQYF.

V usage is TRBV3-1 and J usage is TRBJ2-1; TCRdb selects TRBD1, and the lack of DNA leaves this call unchecked. Germline V gives CDR1 LGHDT, CDR2 YNNKEL (reference sequence). The CDR3 totals 13 residues. This CDR3 is CASSPMAQGEQFF.

The J gene is TRBJ2-7, the V gene TRBV28; TCRdb names TRBD1, which stays unverified in the absence of DNA. There are 15 residues in the CDR3. The germline V gene has CDR1 MDHEN and CDR2 SYDVKM. Here the CDR3 reads CASSLWGQGAVEQYF.

The CDR3 protein is CASSETRVPNPGEQYF. The V call is TRBV6-1, the J call TRBJ2-7; TCRdb gives TRBD1 as the D gene, but with no DNA this cannot be confirmed. This CDR3 region has 16 residues. CDR1 is MNHNS and CDR2 is SASEGT in the germline V gene.

This chain joins TRBV5-4 and TRBJ2-2; TCRdb selects TRBD2, and the lack of DNA leaves this call unchecked. Germline values: CDR1 SGHNT, CDR2 YYREEE (reference sequence). The CDR3 has 16 amino acids. The CDR3 protein is CASSLGSGGNTGELFF. The whole variable domain, filled in from reference TRBV5-4 and TRBJ2-2, reads ETGVTQSPTHLIKTRGQQVTLRCSSQSGHNTVSWYQQALGQGPQFIFQYYREEENGRGNFPPRFSGLQFPNYSSELNVNALELDDSALYLCASSLGSGGNTGELFFGEGSRLTVL.

The chain uses TRBV20-1 and TRBJ1-4; TCRdb gives TRBD1 as the D gene, but with no DNA this cannot be confirmed. CDR1 DFQATT and CDR2 SNEGSKA come from the germline V gene (reference sequence). The CDR3 runs to 15 residues. CDR3 sequence: CSARDLGRANEKLFF.

V usage is TRBV9 and J usage is TRBJ1-3. There are 15 residues in the CDR3. Germline V gives CDR1 SGDLS, CDR2 YYNGEE. CDR3 region: CASSVTGDSGNTIYF.

The J gene is TRBJ2-7, the V gene TRBV15; the D call from TCRdb, TRBD2, cannot be confirmed without DNA. CDR3 length: 15 amino acids. Germline-derived CDR1 and CDR2 are LNHNV and YYDKDF (reference sequence). The CDR3 region is CATSRAAGGTYEQYF.

The chain is built from TRBV20-1 and TRBJ2-4; TCRdb lists TRBD2, though no DNA is available to test this call. CDR1 is DFQATT and CDR2 is SNEGSKA in the germline V gene (reference sequence). This CDR3 is built from 16 residues. This CDR3 reads CSARVGPTLAKNIQYF.

This chain connects TRBV28 to TRBJ2-1; the TRBD2 assignment by TCRdb is unverifiable without DNA. Germline-derived CDR1 and CDR2 are MDHEN and SYDVKM. The CDR3 has 15 residues. The CDR3 sequence: CASSLGSSGGYEQFF.

The gene calls are TRBV7-9 and TRBJ2-1; without DNA, the TCRdb call of TRBD2 cannot be checked. From germline, CDR1 is SEHNR and CDR2 FQNEAQ (reference sequence). CDR3 length: 14 amino acids. The CDR3 protein is CASSLPLLAGGWFF.

This chain uses TRBV19 with TRBJ1-4; TCRdb's D call, TRBD1, is unchecked because there is no DNA. Germline V lookup: CDR1 LNHDA, CDR2 SQIVND (reference sequence). The CDR3 covers 15 residues. The CDR3 reads CASSKPGHQNEKLFF.

The rearrangement joins TRBV4-2 to TRBJ2-6; TCRdb reports TRBD2, a call that lacks DNA to check it against. CDR1 is LGHNA and CDR2 is YNFKEQ in the germline V gene. This CDR3 contains 14 residues. The CDR3 protein is CASSRETGANVLTF.

The V call is TRBV5-1, the J call TRBJ2-5; TCRdb's assignment of TRBD1 cannot be checked, as there is no DNA. Germline V gene sequence: CDR1 SGHRS, CDR2 YFSETQ. The CDR3 covers 16 residues. CDR3 in amino acids: CASSLAGQSVLETQYF.

The chain uses TRBV23-1 and TRBJ2-3; the D gene TCRdb calls, TRBD1, cannot be checked with no DNA. TRBV23-1 is an open reading frame whose function is uncertain. This CDR3 spans 12 amino acids. The chain's CDR3 is CASSQRGQMQYF.

The chain recombines TRBV5-6 with TRBJ1-1; TCRdb selects TRBD1, and the lack of DNA leaves this call unchecked. The CDR3 runs 15 residues. The germline CDR1 and CDR2 sequences are SGHDT and YYEEEE. The CDR3 loop is CASSLGTYSYTEAFF.

The chain is built from TRBV12-3 or TRBV12-4 and TRBJ2-1; the TCRdb call, TRBD1, lacks DNA for checking. There are 14 residues in the CDR3. CDR3 sequence: CASRGHQRDNEQFF.

The chain has TRBV5-4 and TRBJ1-2. Per germline, CDR1 SGHNT and CDR2 YYREEE (reference sequence). This CDR3 contains 14 residues. CDR3 in amino acids: CASSLEGLNYGYTF.

The chain uses TRBV19 and TRBJ1-5; the D gene TCRdb calls, TRBD1, cannot be checked with no DNA. Per germline, CDR1 LNHDA and CDR2 SQIVND (reference sequence). This CDR3 contains 15 residues. The CDR3 protein is CASSLQGLSNQPQHF.

The V call is TRBV29-1, the J call TRBJ2-3; TCRdb proposes TRBD1, but this gene call is untestable without DNA. The CDR3 has 12 residues. Per germline, CDR1 SQVTM and CDR2 ANQGSEA. CDR3 in amino acids: CSVDRGTDTQYF.

The J gene is TRBJ1-2, the V gene TRBV6-1. Germline-derived CDR1 and CDR2 are MNHNS and SASEGT. This CDR3 is 13 amino acids long. CDR3: CASSENSFYGYTF.

The J gene is TRBJ1-1, the V gene TRBV12-3 or TRBV12-4. There are 15 residues in the CDR3. The chain's CDR3 is CASSLEADLNTEAFF.

The chain couples TRBV29-1 to TRBJ1-4; TCRdb indicates TRBD1, and absent DNA this call remains unverified. Germline V gives CDR1 SQVTM, CDR2 ANQGSEA. CDR3 length equals 15 residues. CDR3 loop: CSVAQGVFLDEKLFF.

CDR3: CTSSQETSGMVNEQFF. This chain connects TRBV1 to TRBJ2-1; TCRdb gives TRBD2 as the D gene, but with no DNA this cannot be confirmed. TRBV1 is annotated as a pseudogene. The CDR3 runs to 16 residues.

This chain uses TRBV2 with TRBJ2-1; the TCRdb call, TRBD2, lacks DNA for checking. Germline V gene sequence: CDR1 SNHLY, CDR2 FYNNEI. The CDR3 consists of 15 residues. The CDR3: CASTTGTSSYNEQFF.

The chain joins TRBV5-1 to TRBJ2-1; TCRdb reports TRBD1, a call that lacks DNA to check it against. From germline, CDR1 is SGHRS and CDR2 YFSETQ. The CDR3 runs to 17 residues. The CDR3 loop is CASSSGAGQGAYNEQFF. Drawing the rest from reference TRBV5-1 and TRBJ2-1, the complete variable domain is KAGVTQTPRYLIKTRGQQVTLSCSPISGHRSVSWYQQTPGQGLQFLFEYFSETQRNKGNFPGRFSGRQFSNSRSEMNVSTLELGDSALYLCASSSGAGQGAYNEQFFGPGTRLTVL.

The chain recombines TRBV29-1 with TRBJ2-1; TCRdb indicates TRBD2, and absent DNA this call remains unverified. Per germline, CDR1 SQVTM and CDR2 ANQGSEA. The CDR3 consists of 14 residues. CDR3 sequence: CSADLTLVFGEQFF.

The chain joins TRBV4-1 to TRBJ2-3; absent DNA, TCRdb's TRBD1 call cannot be checked. Germline CDR1 MGHRA, CDR2 YSYEKL. The CDR3 extends over 16 amino acids. The CDR3 here is CASSQGTGPSTDTQYF.

The V and J genes are TRBV10-3 and TRBJ2-1; TCRdb selects TRBD2, and the lack of DNA leaves this call unchecked. The V gene's germline CDR1 is ENHRY and CDR2 SYGVKD. The CDR3 is 17 residues long. The CDR3 region is CAISEWVAGGPGNEQFF.

The V call is TRBV7-7, the J call TRBJ2-5. CDR3 size: 13 residues. The germline CDR1 and CDR2 sequences are SSHAT and FNYEAQ (reference sequence). The CDR3: CASSFHYQETQYF. Supplemented by reference TRBV7-7 and TRBJ2-5, the full variable domain reads GAGVSQSPRYKVTKRGQDVTLRCDPISSHATLYWYQQALGQGPEFLTYFNYEAQPDKSGLPSDRFSAERPEGSISTLTIQRTEQRDSAMYRCASSFHYQETQYFGPGTRLLVL.

CDR3 sequence reads: CALLRTSSYSSTDTQYF. The chain has TRBV30 and TRBJ2-3; the D call of TRBD2 rests on TCRdb alone, since no DNA is present to check it. CDR1 GTSNPN and CDR2 SVGIG come from the germline V gene (reference sequence). The CDR3 sequence is 17 residues long.